The 30 T cell receptor beta chains presented below share a single source sample, sequenced in a study of T cell repertoires in aging, cancer and after chemotherapy. Rearranged V-D-J TRB sequences were amplified with a mixed TRB-A/B primer pool. TCRdb reanalysed the multiplex PCR reads using MiXCR and keeps one entry per CDR3 protein. The sample comprises about 1,300 distinct CDR3 sequences, about 20% of which are singletons, and around 60% rests with the top ten. TCR beta rearrangements were amplified from peripheral blood genomic DNA. Specimen: blood. Receptors originate from a human donor with a solid tumor.

Within the sample, this clonotype is medium-sized. DNA of the CDR3: TGTGCCAGTAGTACTCTTCTAGGGGGCACTGAAGCTTTCTTT. It yields the protein CASSTLLGGTEAFF. The chain joins TRBV19 to TRBJ1-1; D might be TRBD1 (6 bases). CDR3 length equals 14 residues. Germline-derived CDR1 and CDR2 are LNHDA and SQIVND (reference sequence). The V and J ends lost 4 bases and 4 bases respectively, with 13 bases between them.

The chain is built from TRBV5-1 and TRBJ2-3, with D perhaps matching TRBD1 or TRBD2 (5 bases each). V gave up 0 bases and J gave up 5 bases, with 16 bases separating them. The CDR3 is 16 amino acids. Germline V gene lookup returns CDR1 SGHRS and CDR2 YFSETQ. Here the CDR3 reads CASSLAVGGFGDTQYF. As DNA, the CDR3 is TGCGCCAGCAGCTTGGCCGTTGGGGGTTTTGGAGATACGCAGTATTTT.

The chain links TRBV28 to TRBJ2-3; D call uncertain. Germline assignment: CDR1 MDHEN and CDR2 SYDVKM. There are 14 residues in the CDR3. V lost 2 bases to trimming and J lost 0 bases, with 6 bases between them. The CDR3 DNA reads as TGTGCCAGCAGTTTAGAAACTAGCACAGATACGCAGTATTTT. It translates to CASSLETSTDTQYF.

This clonotype was seen a handful of times. V usage is TRBV6-5 and J usage is TRBJ2-1, with D possibly TRBD2 on 5 matching bases. The CDR3 covers 14 residues. Deletions cut 4 bases from V and 1 base from J, with 8 bases between. Germline V lookup: CDR1 MNHEY, CDR2 SVGAGI. This CDR3 reads CASSLRGSYNEQFF. CDR3 nucleotide sequence: TGTGCCAGCAGTTTACGGGGTTCCTACAATGAGCAGTTCTTC.

The chain is built from TRBV5-4 and TRBJ1-1, with a possible D match to TRBD1 (6 bases). The germline V gene has CDR1 SGHNT and CDR2 YYREEE (reference sequence). The CDR3 consists of 14 residues. Trimming removed 0 bases from V and 2 bases from J, with 8 bases in between. The CDR3 DNA reads TGTGCCAGCAGCTTGGCGGGGGCTAACACTGAAGCTTTCTTT. As protein: CASSLAGANTEAFF.

This clonotype is medium-sized by share. Here the CDR3 reads CSVSGVGGNTIYF. In DNA, the CDR3 is TGCAGCGTTTCAGGGGTGGGAGGAAACACCATATATTTT. The chain joins TRBV29-1 to TRBJ1-3; weak D call: TRBD1 (6 bases). Germline V gives CDR1 SQVTM, CDR2 ANQGSEA. The CDR3 is 13 residues long. V lost 5 bases to trimming and J lost 4 bases, with 12 bases between them.

The chain uses TRBV30 and TRBJ2-3; 8 bases align to TRBD2. The CDR3 sequence is 15 residues long. V dropped 1 base and J dropped 8; count of bases not matched to a gene: 11. CDR1 is GTSNPN, CDR2 SVGIG, per germline (reference sequence). The CDR3 spells CAWSASGSRTGTQYF. Here the CDR3 DNA reads TGTGCCTGGAGTGCGAGCGGGAGTAGAACGGGTACGCAGTATTTT. The whole variable domain, remainder taken from reference TRBV30 and TRBJ2-3, is SQTIHQWPATLVQPVGSPLSLECTVEGTSNPNLYWYRQAAGRGLQLLFYSVGIGQISSEVPQNLSASRPQDRQFILSSKKLLLSDSGFYLCAWSASGSRTGTQYFGPGTRLTVL.

This clonotype is judged large (0.1 to 1%). V gene TRBV29-1 combines with J gene TRBJ1-2; D is perhaps TRBD1 (6 bases). The V and J ends lost 6 bases and 10 bases respectively, with 15 bases between them. The CDR3 length is 11 residues. Germline loops: CDR1 SQVTM, CDR2 ANQGSEA. CDR3 sequence reads: CSVAQGADYTF. In nucleotides, the CDR3 is TGCAGCGTCGCACAGGGAGCAGACTACACCTTC.

This clonotype is judged medium-sized. The V and J genes are TRBV6-5 and TRBJ2-7; 7 nucleotides match TRBD1. CDR3 size: 15 residues. Germline V CDR1 and CDR2: MNHEY, SVGAGI. With 6 bases clipped from V and 3 bases from J, the junction kept 11 bases outside the gene matches. The CDR3 DNA reads TGTGCCAGCAGCCAGGGACAGAGCTTAAACTACGAGCAGTACTTC. It is translated as CASSQGQSLNYEQYF.

By share, this clonotype ranks as medium-sized. This chain links TRBV28 with TRBJ2-3; D possibly corresponds to TRBD2 (6 bases). The V end was cut by 8 bases, the J end by 1 base, with 13 bases between. The germline V gene has CDR1 MDHEN and CDR2 SYDVKM. The CDR3 contains 14 residues. CDR3 sequence reads: CASGLTVGTDTQYF. In DNA form, the CDR3 reads TGTGCCAGCGGACTAACCGTTGGCACAGATACGCAGTATTTT.

J is TRBJ1-4 and V is TRBV20-1, with D unresolved. The CDR3 covers 15 residues. V was clipped by 0 bases and J by 6 bases, with 14 bases between them. Germline lookup yields CDR1 DFQATT and CDR2 SNEGSKA (reference sequence). CDR3 region: CSARDLGRWDEKLFF. CDR3 sequence (DNA): TGCAGTGCTAGAGATTTAGGACGTTGGGATGAAAAACTGTTTTTT.

This clonotype was observed a few times. V gene TRBV11-2 combines with J gene TRBJ2-7, with a weak D call TRBD2 (5 bases). The CDR3 has 14 amino acids. Trimming removed 5 bases from V and 2 bases from J, with 13 bases in between. In germline, CDR1 is SGHAT, CDR2 FQNNGV. The CDR3 nucleotides read TGTGCCAGCAGCGCACGTGCGGGTCCCTACGAGCAGTACTTC. Translated: CASSARAGPYEQYF.

This clonotype was detected a few times. The genes are TRBV11-2 and TRBJ2-7, with 9 bases matching TRBD1. The CDR3 is 13 amino acids. In germline, CDR1 is SGHAT, CDR2 FQNNGV. V lost 3 bases to trimming and J lost 7 bases; unmatched junction nucleotides: 4. The CDR3 DNA reads TGTGCCAGCAGCTTGGGGACAGGGTTGGAGCAGTACTTC. Translating it yields CASSLGTGLEQYF.

This clonotype was detected only a few times. V is TRBV6-6 and J is TRBJ2-5; TRBD1 might be the D (5 bases). There are 17 residues in the CDR3. Trimming took 8 bases from V and 2 from J, leaving 24 bases between them. CDR1 is MNHNY and CDR2 is SVGAGI in the germline V gene (reference sequence). CDR3 sequence reads: CASLLSPLDRSQETQYF. CDR3 DNA: TGTGCCAGCCTCCTCTCCCCCCTAGACAGATCTCAAGAGACCCAGTACTTC.

This clonotype is classed as medium-sized. The chain links TRBV7-9 to TRBJ2-7; weak D call: TRBD2 (6 bases). There are 14 residues in the CDR3. Germline CDR1 is SEHNR and CDR2 is FQNEAQ (reference sequence). Trimming removed 2 bases at V and 2 bases at J, with 10 bases between. This chain's CDR3 is CASSLSGLPYEQYF. CDR3 nucleotides: TGTGCCAGCAGCTTATCGGGACTCCCCTACGAGCAGTACTTC.

The gene calls are TRBV6-1 and TRBJ1-1; D uncertain. Germline CDR1 and CDR2: MNHNS and SASEGT. The CDR3 totals 12 residues. With 3 bases removed from V and 6 bases from J, the gap between germline ends came to 8 bases. In DNA, the CDR3 is TGTGCCAGCAGTGAGTTGCGCGCTGAAGCTTTCTTT. This gives the protein CASSELRAEAFF.

By its share, this clonotype is medium-sized. The V call is TRBV6-5, the J call TRBJ1-4; possible D gene TRBD1, 6 bases. The CDR3 has 14 amino acids. The V end was cut by 5 bases, the J end by 15 bases, with 22 bases between. Germline CDR1 and CDR2: MNHEY and SVGAGI. CDR3 in amino acids: CASSPTVGGGYVFF. CDR3 DNA sequence: TGTGCCAGCAGTCCAACCGTCGGGGGGGGCTACGTGTTTTTT.

This clonotype was seen more than once but under ten times. The gene calls are TRBV7-3 and TRBJ2-3; tentatively, D is TRBD2 (5 bases). There are 15 residues in the CDR3. The V gene lost 5 bases and the J gene lost 9 bases, with 21 bases spanning the gap. Germline CDR1 reads SGHTA; CDR2 reads FQGTGA. The CDR3 reads CASSPHQTREDTQYF. Written as DNA, the CDR3 is TGTGCCAGCAGCCCCCACCAAACTAGAGAAGACACGCAGTATTTT.

This clonotype is classed as large. The rearrangement uses TRBV27 and TRBJ1-2, with a weak D call TRBD1 (6 bases). This CDR3 has 13 amino acids. The germline CDR1 and CDR2 sequences are MNHEY and SMNVEV (reference sequence). Trimming left V 7 bases short and J 4 bases short, with 13 bases between. CDR3 nucleotide sequence: TGTGCCAGCATGGGGGGCGCGAGCTATGGCTACACCTTC. This codes for CASMGGASYGYTF.

This sequence joins TRBV20-1 and TRBJ1-6; TRBD1 aligns across 10 bases. Losses at the gene ends were 5 bases for V and 7 bases for J; bases not matched to a gene: 2. This CDR3 contains 13 residues. Per germline, CDR1 DFQATT and CDR2 SNEGSKA (reference sequence). CDR3 amino acids: CSAVGQGNSPLHF. The CDR3 DNA reads as TGCAGTGCTGTGGGACAGGGGAATTCACCCCTCCACTTT.

This clonotype has more than one count but fewer than ten. The V and J genes are TRBV7-9 and TRBJ2-5; TRBD2 matches 9 bases. Germline V lookup: CDR1 SEHNR, CDR2 FQNEAQ (reference sequence). The ends lost 6 bases at V and 2 bases at J; junction bases unmatched: 7. The CDR3 spans 15 residues. This CDR3 is CASSYSGSLQETQYF. CDR3 coding DNA: TGTGCCAGCAGTTATAGCGGGAGCCTTCAAGAGACCCAGTACTTC.

This clonotype ranks as medium-sized (0.01 to 0.1%). This chain links TRBV6-5 with TRBJ2-1; D gene ambiguous. CDR3 length equals 13 residues. Germline CDR1 reads MNHEY; CDR2 reads SVGAGI. The V end lost 2 bases, the J end lost 5 bases, and 7 bases lay between the germline ends. CDR3 bases: TGTGCCAGCAGTTACGGGGTAGACAATGAGCAGTTCTTC. Its translation: CASSYGVDNEQFF.

The CDR3 DNA is TGTGCCTGGGCCCAGGGATGGAATGAGCAGTTCTTC. It encodes CAWAQGWNEQFF. The rearrangement uses TRBV30 and TRBJ2-1; TRBD1 is a possible D gene (5 bases). CDR1 is GTSNPN, CDR2 SVGIG, per germline (reference sequence). Trimming left V 5 bases short and J 7 bases short, with 12 bases between. The CDR3 consists of 12 residues. The variable domain in full, completed from reference TRBV30 and TRBJ2-1, reads SQTIHQWPATLVQPVGSPLSLECTVEGTSNPNLYWYRQAAGRGLQLLFYSVGIGQISSEVPQNLSASRPQDRQFILSSKKLLLSDSGFYLCAWAQGWNEQFFGPGTRLTVL.

By proportion, this clonotype is medium-sized (0.01 to 0.1%). The chain links TRBV6-4 to TRBJ1-2; 7 nucleotides match TRBD1. Germline CDR1 and CDR2: MRHNA and SNTAGT. The CDR3 totals 15 residues. With V trimmed by 2 bases and J by 4 bases, 7 bases remained unmatched. In nucleotides, the CDR3 is TGTGCCAGCAGTGACCCGACAGGGTACGGCTATGGCTACACCTTC. The encoded protein is CASSDPTGYGYGYTF.

This sequence joins TRBV5-1 and TRBJ2-3; TRBD1 is a possible D gene (6 bases). Germline values: CDR1 SGHRS, CDR2 YFSETQ. The CDR3 runs to 13 residues. The ends were cut back, 2 bases at V and 6 bases at J, with 10 bases in the middle. The CDR3: CASSFPGDDTQYF. CDR3 DNA sequence: TGCGCCAGCAGCTTTCCAGGGGATGATACGCAGTATTTT.

This clonotype was counted a few times. This chain connects TRBV10-3 to TRBJ2-1; TRBD2 might be the D (5 bases). Trimming pared 11 bases from V and 5 bases from J, leaving 13 bases between. The CDR3 is 12 residues long. Germline V gene data show CDR1 as ENHRY and CDR2 as SYGVKD. CDR3 region: CAVSTGNNEQFF. CDR3 nucleotides: TGTGCCGTTAGCACGGGGAACAATGAGCAGTTCTTC.

By share, this clonotype counts as medium-sized (0.01 to 0.1%). The V and J genes are TRBV19 and TRBJ2-1, with 11 nucleotides matching TRBD2. Per the germline V gene, CDR1 is LNHDA and CDR2 is SQIVND (reference sequence). Trimming at V came to 5 bases and at J to 5 bases, leaving 8 bases not matched to a gene. The CDR3 covers 16 residues. CDR3 coding DNA: TGTGCCAGTAGTCTCCTCCTAGCGGGAGGCCACAATGAGCAGTTCTTC. The encoded protein is CASSLLLAGGHNEQFF. The full variable domain, rest sourced from reference TRBV19 and TRBJ2-1, is DGGITQSPKYLFRKEGQNVTLSCEQNLNHDAMYWYRQDPGQGLRLIYYSQIVNDFQKGDIAEGYSVSREKKESFPLTVTSAQKNPTAFYLCASSLLLAGGHNEQFFGPGTRLTVL.

The chain recombines TRBV4-2 with TRBJ1-5; 10 positions agree with TRBD1. Losses at the gene ends were 1 base for V and 7 bases for J; bases not matched to a gene: 4. Looked up from germline, CDR1 is LGHNA and CDR2 is YNFKEQ. CDR3 size: 15 residues. The DNA for the CDR3 is TGTGCCAGCAGCCAAGGAGGGACAGGGGTCCAGCCCCAGCATTTT. Its protein is CASSQGGTGVQPQHF.

This clonotype appeared a few times. This could be a read error, since a much larger clone is one nucleotide away. V gene TRBV29-1 combines with J gene TRBJ1-2; unclear D gene. Trimming cost V 7 bases and J 8 bases, with 14 bases left between them. CDR3 length: 11 amino acids. The germline gives CDR1 SQVTM, CDR2 ANQGSEA. The CDR3 region is CSDHEGGGYTF. CDR3 nucleotide sequence: TGCAGCGACCACGAGGGAGGAGGCTACACCTTC. Full variable domain (outside the CDR3, taken from reference TRBV29-1 and TRBJ1-2): SAVISQKPSRDICQRGTSLTIQCQVDSQVTMMFWYRQQPGQSLTLIATANQGSEATYESGFVIDKFPISRPNLTFSTLTVSNMSPEDSSIYLCSDHEGGGYTFGSGTRLTVV.

This clonotype was counted once. The chain joins TRBV28 to TRBJ1-5; D is uncertain. The length of the CDR3 is 13 residues. Per the germline V gene, CDR1 is MDHEN and CDR2 is SYDVKM. V was cut by 4 bases and J by 0 bases, with 4 bases left in between. The CDR3 coding sequence is TGTGCCAGCAGTTCTGATAGCAATCAGCCCCAGCATTTT. Translation: CASSSDSNQPQHF. Complete variable domain (other parts from reference TRBV28 and TRBJ1-5): DVKVTQSSRYLVKRTGEKVFLECVQDMDHENMFWYRQDPGLGLRLIYFSYDVKMKEKGDIPEGYSVSREKKERFSLILESASTNQTSMYLCASSSDSNQPQHFGDGTRLSIL.